The T cell receptor (beta chain) under discussion was sequenced for a study of response to subunit inactivated influenza vaccine. Study observations and caveats: The authors offered the suggestion that each seasonal influenza vaccination recruits few new T cells.

TCRdb independently ran MiXCR on the RT-PCR reads; one entry per CDR3 protein. Of a few hundred thousand distinct CDR3 sequences in the sample, less than 15% were seen once. Germline V CDR1 and CDR2: SGHDN, FVKESK. The CDR3 length is 19 residues. V shed 0 bases and J shed 0 bases, with 18 bases lying between them. This clonotype was seen only a few times. What it binds is not known. J is TRBJ2-4 and V is TRBV14; D possibly uses TRBD1 or TRBD2 (5 bases each). This TCR derives from a man aged 45-60 years who received an inactivated influenza vaccine. The material sequenced was PBMCs from blood, taken about 13 days after vaccination. CDR3 residues: CASSQDTARVGTAKNIQYF. The CDR3 region has the DNA TGTGCCAGCAGCCAAGATACCGCCAGGGTTGGGACAGCCAAAAACATTCAGTACTTC.